The present T cell receptor (beta chain) was sequenced within a study of breast tumors, draining lymph nodes, adjacent tissues. Broader study findings: Compared with basal-like, luminal-like tumors shared significantly more repertoire with nontumor tissue. Tumor repertoires ranked between lymph nodes and nontumor tissue in diversity, with V and J gene preferences. Most tumor T cells seemingly derive from lymph node, then expand in tumor.

MiXCR, run by TCRdb on the multiplex PCR reads, gives a single entry per CDR3 protein. The sample yields about 110,000 distinct CDR3 sequences, roughly 29% seen once. Concerning this clonotype: Its antigen remains unidentified.

This CDR3 is built from 13 residues. Deletions cut 11 bases from V and 6 bases from J, with 20 bases between. Germline CDR1 is WSHSY and CDR2 is SAAADI. Axillary draining lymph nodes of breast cancer patients supplied the node samples. The sequencing sample was made of axillary lymph node tissue. This TCR was sampled from a female donor with breast cancer. Some clones in this sample may be carry-over from other donors' samples. V is TRBV10-2 and J is TRBJ2-7; D is possibly TRBD1 (5 bases). The CDR3 coding sequence is TGCGCCGGTCTAATGGCAGGGTATTCCGAGCAGTACTTC. Translated, it gives CAGLMAGYSEQYF.